This TCR beta chain was identified in a study of control samples from healthy donors and cancer patients (dated by TCRdb to the early 2020s). Libraries were made using the immunoSEQ multiplex PCR assay. Not all clones reach the TCRdb copy of this immuneACCESS table, which keeps in-frame sequences only. Checked studies attribute under half of the gap to unresolved V genes and leave the rest unexplained. This sample lists fewer than 150,000 clones; 80% to 95% were detected once. The ten largest clones add up to about 2.5% of the sample. Including the terminal cysteine and phenylalanine, the CDR3 comprises 15 residues. Only the CDR3 portion is preserved as DNA: 45 bases, with reading frame beginning at the first base. Relative to germline, V is 1 base shorter and J is 5 bases shorter, with 14 bases between their ends. CDR1 and CDR2, looked up from the germline V gene, are MGHRA and YSYEKL. Details on this clone: Its antigen specificity is not known. Qualities for individual bases were not recorded, and no much larger clone is one base off.

This TCR was sampled from a man in his late teens or twenties in good health. Sequencing was done on a sample of blood. The chain is encoded by TRBV4-1 joined to TRBJ1-2; D gene: possibly TRBD1, on 5 matching bases. The DNA reads TGCGCCAGCAGCCAAGCAGGGTTTGGAGAGTATGGCTACACCTTC. The resulting protein is CASSQAGFGEYGYTF.